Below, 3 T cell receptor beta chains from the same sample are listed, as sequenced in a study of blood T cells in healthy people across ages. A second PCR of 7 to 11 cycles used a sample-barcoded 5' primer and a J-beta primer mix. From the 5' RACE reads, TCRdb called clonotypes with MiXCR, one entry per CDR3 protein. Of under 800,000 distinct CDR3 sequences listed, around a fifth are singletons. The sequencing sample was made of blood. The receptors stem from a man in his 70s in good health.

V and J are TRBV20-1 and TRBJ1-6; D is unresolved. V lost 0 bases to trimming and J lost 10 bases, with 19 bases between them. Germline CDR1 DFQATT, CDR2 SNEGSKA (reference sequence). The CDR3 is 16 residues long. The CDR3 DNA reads TGCAGTGCTAGAGATCCGAATACGGGTAGTGGATCACCCCTCCACTTT. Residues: CSARDPNTGSGSPLHF.

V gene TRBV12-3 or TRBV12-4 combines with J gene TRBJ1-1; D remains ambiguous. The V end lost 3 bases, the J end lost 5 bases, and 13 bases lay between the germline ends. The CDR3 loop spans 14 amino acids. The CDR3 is CASSLGPPGTEAFF. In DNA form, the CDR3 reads TGTGCCAGCAGTTTGGGCCCACCTGGGACTGAAGCTTTCTTT.

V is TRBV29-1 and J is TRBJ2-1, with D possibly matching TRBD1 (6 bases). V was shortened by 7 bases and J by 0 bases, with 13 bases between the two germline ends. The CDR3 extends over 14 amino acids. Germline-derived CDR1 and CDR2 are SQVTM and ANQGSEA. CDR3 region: CSGEQGSSYNEQFF. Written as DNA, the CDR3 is TGCAGCGGCGAGCAGGGGAGCTCCTACAATGAGCAGTTCTTC.